This TCR beta chain was sequenced for a study of blood T cell repertoires in COVID-19. The germline V and J ends were trimmed by 1 base and 4 bases, with 12 bases remaining between them. CDR1 is KGHSH, CDR2 LQKENI, per germline. CDR3 length: 15 residues. Profiled with immunoSEQ multiplex PCR; TCRdb holds only in-frame clones, not every one. The data contain around 300,000 clones, about 87% of them singletons. This receptor was identified in a man aged 25 to 40 who had recovered from COVID-19. The V call is TRBV18, the J call TRBJ2-3; a weak D match, TRBD1 (5 bases). Sequenced: PBMCs or T cells enriched from blood (not recorded which). In DNA, the CDR3 is TGTGCCAGCTCACCACGAACAGGAGCCTCAGATACGCAGTATTTT. Protein: CASSPRTGASDTQYF.